This TCR beta chain derives from a study of CD8 T cells in ankylosing spondylitis. Germline V gene lookup returns CDR1 DFQATT and CDR2 SNEGSKA (reference sequence). This CDR3 comprises 12 residues. The ends were cut back, 1 base at V and 2 bases at J, with 6 bases in the middle. This clonotype has at least ten counts. Its antigen is still unknown. Overall study results and limits: CD8+ disease-linked clones were present at relatively low frequencies in blood. Matched ankylosing spondylitis synovial fluid reportedly contained a significantly enriched population of disease-linked clones.

Quantitative barcoded 5'-RACE was used to prepare TCR beta libraries. TCRdb re-called the 5' RACE reads with MiXCR, one entry per CDR3 protein. The sample carries about 92,000 distinct CDR3 sequences, 7.5% to 9% recorded once. The material sequenced was blood, either unsorted or a sorted T cell fraction (not recorded which). The sequence derives from a male donor with ankylosing spondylitis or in good health (not recorded which). The chain has TRBV20-1 and TRBJ2-7; no definite D call. The CDR3, as DNA: TGCAGTGCTAGAGGGTCAGCCTACGAGCAGTACTTC. Amino acids: CSARGSAYEQYF.